This entry features one T cell receptor beta chain sequence. The data were taken from a study of memory CD4+ T cells and cytomegalovirus serostatus. Single viable CD3+CD4+CD8-CD45RO+ cells were sorted as the memory CD4+ T cells. CDR1 SGHRS and CDR2 YFSETQ come from the germline V gene. The CDR3 loop spans 16 amino acids. Trimming stripped 4 bases from V and 6 bases from J, with 17 bases between. Study processing details: After removing out-of-frame reads, millions of distinct TCRbeta sequences remained. Clones were read by immunoSEQ multiplex PCR, and TCRdb kept only the in-frame ones, dropping some. V and J calls and clone size follow that table, whereas D and trimming were derived from the DNA. The sample lists about 50,000 clones, about 77% seen once, with less than 0.85% in the top ten.

J is TRBJ1-6 and V is TRBV5-1; D is ambiguous. The TCR was taken from an adult in good health and CMV-seronegative. The sequencing input was memory CD4+ T cells from blood. The CDR3 is CASSRGTDLINSPLHF. The CDR3 DNA reads as TGCGCCAGCAGCCGGGGTACAGATCTAATTAATTCACCCCTCCACTTT.